This TCR beta chain was recorded in a study of T-cell memory formation after mild COVID-19. Study summary: The study found TCR clusters largely donor specific.

TCRdb re-called the 5' RACE reads with MiXCR, one entry per CDR3 protein. This sample has fewer than 150,000 distinct CDR3 sequences, with over 15% found just once. Broader study findings: Pre-infection memory held some responding clones, suggesting pre-existing cross-reactive T cells responded. Contracting CD8+ clones were enriched in EMRA, CD4+ mainly in CM and EM. Nothing showed for sure that second-wave clones peaking on day 37 were SARS-CoV-2 specific.

Concerning this clonotype itself: What it binds is unknown.

This CDR3 region has 15 residues. From germline, CDR1 is DFQATT and CDR2 SNEGSKA (reference sequence). The V gene lost 0 bases and the J gene lost 1 base, with 12 bases spanning the gap. Specimen: PBMCs or a T cell subset sorted from them (not recorded which). The clonotype originates from a man aged 18 to 29 who had mild COVID-19 (a few samples of this study predate the infection). Cell type and time point are not known. This rearrangement joins TRBV20-1 to TRBJ2-5; D unclear. In DNA, the CDR3 is TGCAGTGCTAGAGATATGGCTGACGGCCAAGAGACCCAGTACTTC. Translation: CSARDMADGQETQYF.